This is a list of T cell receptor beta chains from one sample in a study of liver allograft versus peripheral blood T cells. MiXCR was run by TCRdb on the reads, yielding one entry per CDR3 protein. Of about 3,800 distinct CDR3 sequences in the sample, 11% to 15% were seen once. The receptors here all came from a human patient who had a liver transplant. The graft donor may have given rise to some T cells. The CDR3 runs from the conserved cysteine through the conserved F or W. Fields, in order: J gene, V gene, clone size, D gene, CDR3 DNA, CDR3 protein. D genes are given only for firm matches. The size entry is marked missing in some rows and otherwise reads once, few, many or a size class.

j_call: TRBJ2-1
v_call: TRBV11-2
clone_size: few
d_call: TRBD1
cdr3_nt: TGTGCCAGCAGCTTTTACGGGACAGGGGTCAATGAGCAGTTCTTC
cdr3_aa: CASSFYGTGVNEQFF

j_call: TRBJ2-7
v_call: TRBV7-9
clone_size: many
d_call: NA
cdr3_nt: TGTGCCAGCAGCCCCGGGGGAGACTACGAGCAGTACTTC
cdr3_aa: CASSPGGDYEQYF

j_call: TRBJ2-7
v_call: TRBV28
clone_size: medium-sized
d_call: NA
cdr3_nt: TGTGCCAGCAGTTTATGGGGGGAGAGGTCGTACGAGCAGTACTTC
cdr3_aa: CASSLWGERSYEQYF

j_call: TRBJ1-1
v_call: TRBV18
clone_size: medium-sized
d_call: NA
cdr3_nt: TGTGCCAGCTCAAGTGGGCCCGAGGTAGCTTTCTTT
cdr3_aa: CASSSGPEVAFF

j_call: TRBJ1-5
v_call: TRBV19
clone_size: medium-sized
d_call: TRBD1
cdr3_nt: TGTGCCACCCTCTCTGGACAGGGAGGGCTTAGCAATCAGCCCCAGCATTTT
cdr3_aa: CATLSGQGGLSNQPQHF

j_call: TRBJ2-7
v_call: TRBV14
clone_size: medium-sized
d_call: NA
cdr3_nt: TGTGCCAGCAGCCAAGACCGGACGGCGAACCACGAGCAGTACTTC
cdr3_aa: CASSQDRTANHEQYF

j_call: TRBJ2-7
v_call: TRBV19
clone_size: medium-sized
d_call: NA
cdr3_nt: TGTGCCACCTCTTTTGCCTACGAGCAGTACTTC
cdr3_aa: CATSFAYEQYF

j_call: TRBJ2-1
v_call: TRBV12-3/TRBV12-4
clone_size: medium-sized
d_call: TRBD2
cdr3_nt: TGTGCCAGCAGTTTCGCCCCTCTCGGGACTAAAAGCTCCTACAATGAGCAGTTCTTC
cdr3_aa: CASSFAPLGTKSSYNEQFF

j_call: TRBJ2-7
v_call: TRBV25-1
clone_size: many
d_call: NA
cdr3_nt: TGTGCCAGCGCGGTGAGGCACGAGCAGTACTTC
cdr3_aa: CASAVRHEQYF

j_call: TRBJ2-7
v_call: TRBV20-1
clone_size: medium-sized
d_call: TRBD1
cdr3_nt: TGCAGTGCTAGAGAGGACAGGGCCTTCTACGAGCAGTACTTC
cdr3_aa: CSAREDRAFYEQYF

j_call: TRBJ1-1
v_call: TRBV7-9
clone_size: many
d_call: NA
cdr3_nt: TGTGCCAGCAGCGCCTTTGAGGCTTTCTTT
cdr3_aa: CASSAFEAFF

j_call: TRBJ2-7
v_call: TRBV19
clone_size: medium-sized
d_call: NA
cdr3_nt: TGTGCCAGTAGTTGGACCAGCTCCTACGAGCAGTACTTC
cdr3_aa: CASSWTSSYEQYF

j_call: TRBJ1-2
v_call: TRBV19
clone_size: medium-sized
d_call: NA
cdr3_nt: TGTGCCAGTAGGCGAGGGTACTATGGCTACACCTTC
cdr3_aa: CASRRGYYGYTF

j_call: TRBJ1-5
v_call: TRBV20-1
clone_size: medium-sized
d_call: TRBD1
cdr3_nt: TGCAGTGCTATTGACAGGGATGATGGCAATCAGCCCCAGCATTTT
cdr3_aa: CSAIDRDDGNQPQHF

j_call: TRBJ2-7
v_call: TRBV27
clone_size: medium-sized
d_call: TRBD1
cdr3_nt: TGTGCCACCACACAGGGGTACGAGCAGTACTTC
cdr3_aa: CATTQGYEQYF

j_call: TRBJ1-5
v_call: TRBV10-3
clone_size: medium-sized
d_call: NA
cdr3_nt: TGTGCCATCAGTGGGGGTGGCAATCAGCCCCAGCATTTT
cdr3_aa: CAISGGGNQPQHF

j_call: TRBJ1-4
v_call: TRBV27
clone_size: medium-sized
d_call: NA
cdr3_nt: TGTGCCAGCAGTTCGCCAAATGAAAAACTGTTTTTT
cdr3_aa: CASSSPNEKLFF

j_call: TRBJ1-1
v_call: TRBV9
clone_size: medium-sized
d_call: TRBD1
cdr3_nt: TGTGCCAGCAGCGCCTCTTCGGGACAGGGCGGTCTGAACACTGAAGCTTTCTTT
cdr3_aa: CASSASSGQGGLNTEAFF

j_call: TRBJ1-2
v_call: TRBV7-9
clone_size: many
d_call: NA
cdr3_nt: TGTGCCAGCAGCTTGGCAGATGGCTATGGCTACACCTTC
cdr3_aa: CASSLADGYGYTF

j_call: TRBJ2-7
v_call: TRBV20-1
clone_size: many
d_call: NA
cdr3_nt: TGCAGTGCTCCCCCCGGGCTCATGACCTACGAGCAGTACTTC
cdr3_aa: CSAPPGLMTYEQYF

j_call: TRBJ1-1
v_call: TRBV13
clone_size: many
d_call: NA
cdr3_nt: TGTGCCAGCAGCTTAGGGTCCGAAGCTTTCTTT
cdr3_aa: CASSLGSEAFF

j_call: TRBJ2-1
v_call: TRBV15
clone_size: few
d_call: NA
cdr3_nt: TGTGCCACCAGCAGACTAGTCTACAATGAGCAGTTCTTC
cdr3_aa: CATSRLVYNEQFF

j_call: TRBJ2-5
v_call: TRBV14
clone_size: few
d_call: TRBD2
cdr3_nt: TGTGCCAGCAGCTCGGTAGCGGGAGGGCAAGAGACCCAGTACTTC
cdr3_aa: CASSSVAGGQETQYF

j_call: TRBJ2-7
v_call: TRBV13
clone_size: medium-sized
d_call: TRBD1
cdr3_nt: TGTGCCAGCAGCCCCCGGGACAGGGGAGGCTACGAGCAGTACTTC
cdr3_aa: CASSPRDRGGYEQYF

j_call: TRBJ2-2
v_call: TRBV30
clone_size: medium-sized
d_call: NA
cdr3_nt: TGTGCCTGGAGGGGTCCAACCGGGGAGCTGTTTTTT
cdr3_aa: CAWRGPTGELFF

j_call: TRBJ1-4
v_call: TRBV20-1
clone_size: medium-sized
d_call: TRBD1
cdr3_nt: TGCAGTGCTCGTGGACAGGGCGAAACTAATGAAAAACTGTTTTTT
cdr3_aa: CSARGQGETNEKLFF

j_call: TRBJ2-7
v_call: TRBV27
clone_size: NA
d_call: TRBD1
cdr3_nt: TGTGCCAGCAGTCCAGGGACAGCATACGAGCAGTACTTC
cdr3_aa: CASSPGTAYEQYF

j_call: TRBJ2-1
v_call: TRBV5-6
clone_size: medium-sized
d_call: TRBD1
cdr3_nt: TGTGCCAGCAGCCCACCGACAGGGTCCTACAATGAGCAGTTCTTC
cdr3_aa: CASSPPTGSYNEQFF

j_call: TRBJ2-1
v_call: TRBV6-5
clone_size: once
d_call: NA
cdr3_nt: TGTGCCAGCAGTGGGATGGGGGGAAGCTCCTACAATGAGCAGTTCTTC
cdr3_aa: CASSGMGGSSYNEQFF

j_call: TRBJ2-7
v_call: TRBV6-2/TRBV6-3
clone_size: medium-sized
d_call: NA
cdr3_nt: TGTGCCAGCAGTTACGGACAGAGATCCTACGAGCAGTACTTC
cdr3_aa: CASSYGQRSYEQYF

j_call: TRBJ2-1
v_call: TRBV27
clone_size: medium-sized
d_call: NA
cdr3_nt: TGTGCCAGCAGTTTATCCTATGGGATCAATCCCTACAATGAGCAGTTCTTC
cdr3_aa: CASSLSYGINPYNEQFF

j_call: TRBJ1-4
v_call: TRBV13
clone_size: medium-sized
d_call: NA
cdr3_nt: TGTGCCAGCAGTTTATTACCGGACGGGGAAAAACTGTTTTTT
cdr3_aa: CASSLLPDGEKLFF

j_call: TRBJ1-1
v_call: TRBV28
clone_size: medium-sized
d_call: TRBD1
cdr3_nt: TGTGCCAGCAGTTTCCCGACAGGGGTGCTAACAATGAACACTGAAGCTTTCTTT
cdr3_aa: CASSFPTGVLTMNTEAFF

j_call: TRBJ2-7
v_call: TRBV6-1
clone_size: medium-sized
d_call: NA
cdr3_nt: TGTGCCAGCAGTGAAGTGAGAGGGGGGCAGGGCGAGCAGTACTTC
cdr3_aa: CASSEVRGGQGEQYF

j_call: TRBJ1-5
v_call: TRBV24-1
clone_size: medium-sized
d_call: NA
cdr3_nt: TGTGCCACCAGTGCGCCGGGGGGTAGCAATCAGCCCCAGCATTTT
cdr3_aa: CATSAPGGSNQPQHF

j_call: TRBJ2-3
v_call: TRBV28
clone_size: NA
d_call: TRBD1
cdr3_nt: TGTGCCAGCAGTAAAATCTCGACAGGGGGCGAGGTAATTGGTACGCAGTATTTT
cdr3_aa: CASSKISTGGEVIGTQYF

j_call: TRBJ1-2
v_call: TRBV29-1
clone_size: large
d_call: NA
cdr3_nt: TGCAGCGTGACCTCAGGGAGAGGAGGCTACACCTTC
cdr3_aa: CSVTSGRGGYTF

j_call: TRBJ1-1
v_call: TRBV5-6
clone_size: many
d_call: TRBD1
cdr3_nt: TGTGCCAGCAGCGAGCTAAGGACAGGGATTAATTTAGCTTTCTTT
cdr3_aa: CASSELRTGINLAFF

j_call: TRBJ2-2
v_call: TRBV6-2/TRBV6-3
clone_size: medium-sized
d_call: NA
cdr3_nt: TGTGCCAGCATTGAGGCAGGGCTAACCGGGGAGCTGTTTTTT
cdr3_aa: CASIEAGLTGELFF

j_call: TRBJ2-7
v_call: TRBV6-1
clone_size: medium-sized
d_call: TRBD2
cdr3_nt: TGTGCCAGCAGTGTTTGGGGGAGGGCCTTAACCTACGAGCAGTACTTC
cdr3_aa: CASSVWGRALTYEQYF

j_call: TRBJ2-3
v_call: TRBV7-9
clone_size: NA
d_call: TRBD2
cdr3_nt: TGTGCCAGCAGTTCGACATCGGGAGGGAGGGCCGGTAATACGCAGTATTTT
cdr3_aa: CASSSTSGGRAGNTQYF

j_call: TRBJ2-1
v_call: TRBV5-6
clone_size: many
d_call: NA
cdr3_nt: TGTGCCAGCAGCTTCGCCCAGTTAACCTCCTACAATGAGCAGTTCTTC
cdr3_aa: CASSFAQLTSYNEQFF

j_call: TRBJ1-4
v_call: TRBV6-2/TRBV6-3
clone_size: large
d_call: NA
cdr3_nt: TGTGCCAGCCACCACGGGGAGCGCGCAAAACTGTTTTTT
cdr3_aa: CASHHGERAKLFF

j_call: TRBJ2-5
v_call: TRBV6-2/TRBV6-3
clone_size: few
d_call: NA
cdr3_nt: TGTGCCAGCAGTTACCCCTCTTCGAATCAAGAGACCCAGTACTTC
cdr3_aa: CASSYPSSNQETQYF

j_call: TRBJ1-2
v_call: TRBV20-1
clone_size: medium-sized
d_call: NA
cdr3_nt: TGCAGTGCTAGAGATCGAGGGACCACGAAGCAGAGAGGCTACACCTTC
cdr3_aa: CSARDRGTTKQRGYTF

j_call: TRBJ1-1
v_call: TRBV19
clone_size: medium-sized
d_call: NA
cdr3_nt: TGTGCCAGTAGTACAGGGAACACTGAAGCTTTCTTT
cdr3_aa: CASSTGNTEAFF

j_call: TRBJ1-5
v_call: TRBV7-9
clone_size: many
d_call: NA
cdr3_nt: TGTGCCAGCAGCCCCCTCGACGGTCGCAATCAGCCCCAGCATTTT
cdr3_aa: CASSPLDGRNQPQHF

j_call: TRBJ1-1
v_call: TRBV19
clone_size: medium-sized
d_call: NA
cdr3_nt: TGTGCCACCCAATTGGGGGGCCCGAACACTGAAGCTTTCTTT
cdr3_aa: CATQLGGPNTEAFF

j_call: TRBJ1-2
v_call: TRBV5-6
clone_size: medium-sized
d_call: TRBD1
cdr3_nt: TGTGCCAGCAGCTGGACAGGATCTAACTATGGCTACACCTTC
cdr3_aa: CASSWTGSNYGYTF

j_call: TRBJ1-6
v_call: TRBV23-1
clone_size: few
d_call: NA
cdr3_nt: TGCGCCAGCAGCGCAGGGAGGTTGAATTCACCCCTCCACTTT
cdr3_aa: CASSAGRLNSPLHF

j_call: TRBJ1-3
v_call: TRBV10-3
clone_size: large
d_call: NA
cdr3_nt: TGTGCCATCAGTGGAAGGACAGAGAAAAACTCTGGAAACACCATATATTTT
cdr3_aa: CAISGRTEKNSGNTIYF

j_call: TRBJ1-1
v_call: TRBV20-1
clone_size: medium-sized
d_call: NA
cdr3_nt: TGCAGTGCTAGGCCCGTGGCCTCCCTGAACACTGAAGCTTTCTTT
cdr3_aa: CSARPVASLNTEAFF

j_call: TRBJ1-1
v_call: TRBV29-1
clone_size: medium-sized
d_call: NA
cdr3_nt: TGCAGCGTTGAAGCGACGAGCATGAACACTGAAGCTTTCTTT
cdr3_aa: CSVEATSMNTEAFF

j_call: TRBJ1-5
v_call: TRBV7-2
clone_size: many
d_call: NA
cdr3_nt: TGTGCCAGCAGCTTAGCGCCAGGGGGCAATCAGCCCCAGCATTTT
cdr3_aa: CASSLAPGGNQPQHF